These 14 T cell receptor beta chains came from one sample sequenced in a study of vaccination and CD4 T cells after COVID-19 (dated by TCRdb to 2021 to 2024). Their antigens remain unidentified. This specimen's treatment or condition label, interpreted: approximately 11-day PBMC culture with coronavirus spike peptide pools or control peptides (ViraFEST assay). Libraries were constructed by PCR. Reads for this sample came from an Illumina iSeq 100. At the Johns Hopkins FTIC core, DNA from the cultured CD4+ T cells underwent TCR sequencing with the Oncomine TCR Beta short-read assay. TCRdb cleaned the public reads at Q25 with fastp, built clones with MiXCR and kept in-frame beta chains. Every distinct CDR3 protein forms one entry, paired with its most common genes and DNA. This sample has 13,000 or so distinct CDR3 sequences in its table, and about four fifths of those were observed once. The top ten constitute around 30% of the sample.

The sample comprised CD4+ T cells from blood, cultured in vitro. These receptor sequences come from a human donor who had recovered from COVID-19.

This rearrangement joins TRBV7-2 to TRBJ2-7; perhaps TRBD2 as D (6 bases). The germline V and J ends were trimmed by 5 bases and 0 bases, with 14 bases remaining between them. Per the germline V gene, CDR1 is SGHTA and CDR2 is FQGNSA. CDR3 size: 15 residues. The CDR3 nucleotides read TGTGCCAGCAGCCGGACTACCTCGAGCTCCTACGAGCAGTACTTC. This codes for CASSRTTSSSYEQYF.

This clonotype was seen just once. The rearrangement joins TRBV12-3 or TRBV12-4 to TRBJ2-3, with 8 bases that match TRBD2. Trimming cost V 4 bases and J 0 bases; bases outside gene matches: 9. This CDR3 spans 17 amino acids. CDR3 nucleotide sequence: TGTGCCAGCAGTTCGCTCGGGACTAGGCAGAGCACAGATACGCAGTATTTT. This gives the protein CASSSLGTRQSTDTQYF.

The CDR3 DNA reads as TGTGCCAGCAGTTTTTTAGGACATCAACAAGAGACCCAGTACTTC. Protein: CASSFLGHQQETQYF. This rearrangement joins TRBV28 to TRBJ2-5; the D gene is possibly TRBD1 (5 bases). From germline, CDR1 is MDHEN and CDR2 SYDVKM. The CDR3 sequence is 15 residues long. The V gene lost 3 bases and the J gene lost 2 bases, with 13 bases spanning the gap.

The chain combines TRBV28 with TRBJ1-1; possibly TRBD1 for D (6 bases). Trimming shortened V by 8 bases and J by 10 bases, and 23 bases separated the two germline ends. CDR1 is MDHEN, CDR2 SYDVKM, per germline. The CDR3 is 14 residues long. The CDR3 is CASFPGASQGGAFF. The CDR3, as DNA: TGTGCCAGCTTTCCAGGGGCCTCCCAAGGGGGAGCTTTCTTT. The whole variable domain, filled in from reference TRBV28 and TRBJ1-1, reads DVKVTQSSRYLVKRTGEKVFLECVQDMDHENMFWYRQDPGLGLRLIYFSYDVKMKEKGDIPEGYSVSREKKERFSLILESASTNQTSMYLCASFPGASQGGAFFGQGTRLTVV.

This clonotype was picked up a small number of times. V usage is TRBV7-3 and J usage is TRBJ1-1; 8 nucleotides agree with TRBD1. There are 15 residues in the CDR3. The J segment lost 7 bases and the V segment lost 0 bases, leaving 7 bases of the junction unmatched. Germline values: CDR1 SGHTA, CDR2 FQGTGA. This CDR3 reads CASSLTLTGEGEAFF. In DNA, the CDR3 is TGTGCCAGCAGCTTAACCCTGACAGGGGAGGGTGAAGCTTTCTTT. Full variable domain (rest looked up from reference TRBV7-3 and TRBJ1-1): GAGVSQTPSNKVTEKGKYVELRCDPISGHTALYWYRQSLGQGPEFLIYFQGTGAADDSGLPNDRFFAVRPEGSVSTLKIQRTERGDSAVYLCASSLTLTGEGEAFFGQGTRLTVV.

This chain joins TRBV14 and TRBJ1-2; D gene ambiguous. V was clipped by 5 bases and J by 2 bases, with 9 bases between them. The CDR3 spans 13 residues. Germline lookup yields CDR1 SGHDN and CDR2 FVKESK. The CDR3 region is CASSKYENYGYTF. DNA for the CDR3: TGTGCCAGCAGCAAGTACGAAAACTATGGCTACACCTTC.

This CDR3 is CASSFDGRNQPQHF. CDR3 bases: TGTGCCAGCAGCTTCGACGGGAGAAATCAGCCCCAGCATTTT. The V and J genes are TRBV7-2 and TRBJ1-5; D remains ambiguous. Germline CDR1 reads SGHTA; CDR2 reads FQGNSA. Trimming took off 3 bases at V and 4 bases at J, with 10 bases between the two ends. The CDR3 has 14 residues.

The J gene is TRBJ2-2, the V gene TRBV6-2 or TRBV6-3; 8 nucleotides match TRBD1. The CDR3 extends over 18 amino acids. Per the germline V gene, CDR1 is MNHEY and CDR2 is SVGEGT. Trimming at V came to 2 bases and at J to 3 bases, leaving 11 bases not matched to a gene. The CDR3 coding sequence is TGTGCCAGCAGTTACACGGCGCTGGACAGGGTCGACACCGGGGAGCTGTTTTTT. It is translated as CASSYTALDRVDTGELFF.

The chain links TRBV19 to TRBJ1-5; possible D gene TRBD1, 5 bases. CDR1 and CDR2 from the germline V gene are LNHDA and SQIVND (reference sequence). The V and J ends lost 3 bases and 0 bases respectively, with 18 bases between them. The CDR3 covers 18 residues. CDR3 loop: CASSMRPSGPYSNQPQHF. Here the CDR3 DNA reads TGTGCCAGTAGTATGCGCCCGTCGGGGCCTTATAGCAATCAGCCCCAGCATTTT. Supplemented by reference TRBV19 and TRBJ1-5, the full variable domain reads DGGITQSPKYLFRKEGQNVTLSCEQNLNHDAMYWYRQDPGQGLRLIYYSQIVNDFQKGDIAEGYSVSREKKESFPLTVTSAQKNPTAFYLCASSMRPSGPYSNQPQHFGDGTRLSIL.

A word on this clonotype: One junction end disagrees with the germline gene, perhaps due to a read error. The chain combines TRBV28 with TRBJ2-1; possible D gene TRBD1, 6 bases. The germline V gene has CDR1 MDHEN and CDR2 SYDVKM. The CDR3 has 14 amino acids. CDR3 in amino acids: CASLRHGRGNEQLF. Here the CDR3 DNA reads TGTGCCAGCCTACGACATGGCAGGGGCAATGAGCAGCTCTTC. Full variable domain (rest looked up from reference TRBV28 and TRBJ2-1): DVKVTQSSRYLVKRTGEKVFLECVQDMDHENMFWYRQDPGLGLRLIYFSYDVKMKEKGDIPEGYSVSREKKERFSLILESASTNQTSMYLCASLRHGRGNEQLFGPGTRLTVL.

The V gene is TRBV7-9, the J gene TRBJ1-2; no firm D call. Germline V gene data show CDR1 as SEHNR and CDR2 as FQNEAQ (reference sequence). The CDR3 has 15 amino acids. Trimming left V 5 bases short and J 2 bases short, with 15 bases between. In DNA, the CDR3 is TGTGCCAGCAGCGGACGGGGTACGGTGAACTATGGCTACACCTTC. Translated: CASSGRGTVNYGYTF.

Details on this clonotype: Germline is not matched at one junction end, which may reflect a read error. This chain links TRBV20-1 with TRBJ1-5, with D hard to call. Germline CDR1 is DFQATT and CDR2 is SNEGSKA (reference sequence). CDR3 length: 16 amino acids. This chain's CDR3 is CGATTEAGLKNQPQHF. CDR3 nucleotides: TGCGGTGCTACCACCGAGGCAGGCTTGAAAAATCAGCCCCAGCATTTT.

The chain uses TRBV2 and TRBJ2-7, with 8 nucleotides matching TRBD1. Germline V gene sequence: CDR1 SNHLY, CDR2 FYNNEI. This CDR3 comprises 12 residues. Trimming at V came to 7 bases and at J to 7 bases, leaving 6 bases not matched to a gene. CDR3 protein: CASTQGAGEQYF. CDR3 DNA: TGTGCCAGCACCCAGGGGGCCGGGGAGCAGTACTTC.

This clonotype was seen just once. The chain recombines TRBV27 with TRBJ2-3, with 13 nucleotides matching TRBD2. Germline CDR1 is MNHEY and CDR2 is SMNVEV (reference sequence). J gave up 6 bases and V 5 bases, and 8 bases lay outside the gene matches. The CDR3 has 16 residues. The CDR3 protein is CASSLPGTSGADTQYF. The CDR3 DNA reads as TGTGCCAGCAGTCTCCCCGGGACTAGCGGGGCGGATACGCAGTATTTT.